The TCR beta chain under discussion was sequenced for a study of blood T cell repertoires in COVID-19. Study overall: Samples came from the United States, Italy and Spain, spanning acute and convalescent COVID-19.

The CDR3 loop spans 17 amino acids. Germline V gene sequence: CDR1 SGDLS, CDR2 YYNGEE. Losses at the gene ends were 0 bases for V and 2 bases for J; bases not matched to a gene: 8. Profiled with immunoSEQ multiplex PCR; TCRdb holds only in-frame clones, not every one. Altogether tens of thousands of clones are present, under 85% being singletons, with the ten largest covering approximately 30%. The origin of this receptor is a woman older than 75 with acute or convalescent COVID-19. The chain carries TRBV9 and TRBJ2-1; the match to TRBD1 covers 7 bases. Material for sequencing was peripheral blood. This chain's CDR3 is CASSVAGTGEPYNEQFF. CDR3 DNA sequence: TGTGCCAGCAGCGTAGCAGGAACAGGGGAACCCTACAATGAGCAGTTCTTC.